This TCR beta chain emerged from a study of blood T cell repertoires in COVID-19. The overall study: The analysed material was cDNA or gDNA that came from T cells, B-cell-depleted T cells, or PBMCs.

The CDR3 consists of 18 residues. Germline CDR1 SGHDN, CDR2 FVKESK. Losses at the gene ends were 4 bases for V and 1 base for J; bases not matched to a gene: 4. Profiled with immunoSEQ multiplex PCR; TCRdb holds only in-frame clones, not every one. The sample consists of about 270,000 clones, around 88% of them appearing once. Residents of 20 to 25 US areas, aged about 18 to 95 years, made up the participants. Clinical history as reported by participants underpinned cohort assignment. Sequenced: PBMCs or T cells enriched from blood (not recorded which). The origin of this receptor is a woman aged 40 to 55 with acute COVID-19. The chain joins TRBV14 to TRBJ2-4, with 16 bases lining up with TRBD2. The CDR3 DNA follows: TGTGCCAGCAGCCCGGGGACTAGCGGGAGGGCTGCCAAAAACATTCAGTACTTC. Its protein is CASSPGTSGRAAKNIQYF.